This T cell receptor beta chain was captured in a study of shared clonotypes between healthy human individuals (TCRdb year 2020). About the investigation overall: The cohort comprised a couple of women and a few men aged 18 to 49 years. Per donor, three plates each were used for CD4 naive and CD4 memory, two for CD8 naive, and one for CD8 memory. To estimate repertoire size and how much clonotypes are shared between individuals, the study performed deep sequencing of blood TCR repertoires from about five healthy adults. To increase sequencing depth and limit assay-specific biases, TCR repertoire library preparation and sequencing were carried out by different laboratories using diverse techniques. Leukapheresis yielded between about 0.94 and 8.9 billion PBMCs per donor.

Using the deep immunoSEQ assay, multiplex PCR amplified TCR CDR3 regions from genomic DNA. Extracted genomic DNA from each cell subset was distributed evenly across all wells of several immunoSEQ 96-well plates, and each plate was treated as a replicate. For sorted subsets, each replicate PCR was loaded with roughly 190 ng genomic DNA, equivalent to 30,000 to 35,000 T cell genomes. Purified libraries were measured with a Qubit 3.0 fluorometer, size-checked on a Bioanalyzer 2100, and measured again with the KAPA Library Quantification kit. A separate single-read 150-cycle Illumina NextSeq 550 flow cell was used to sequence each immunoSEQ 96-well plate. On the study's bioinformatics: Because only junctional sequences without quality scores were contained in the immunoSEQ output, filtering matching that applied to full-length reads could not be performed. Sequences were annotated with PyIR, a Python wrapper for IgBLAST v1.9, and V/J genes and CDR3 were assigned using IMGT germline references. Any read was removed if the V/J assignment was weak (E-value above 1e-6), the CDR3 was missing, or the read contained stop codons, out-of-frame junctions, or ambiguous translated residues. V3J clonotypes were defined by identical inferred V gene, J gene, and CDR3 amino acid sequence. Percentage overlap between repertoires was computed as shared unique clonotypes divided by the size of the smaller repertoire. Repertoire richness was assessed with RTK rarefaction, the Chao1 estimator, and Recon v2.1 estimates of unobserved clonotypes. Generation probabilities for all TCRbeta clonotypes obtained by the gDNA method from a handful of donors were computed using OLGA. TCRdb took over this immuneACCESS table, retaining in-frame rearrangements with V and J assigned. Such tables are incomplete; in checked studies, under half of the missing clones stem from an unresolved V gene, and the remainder is unexplained. The D gene and trimming were derived from the DNA, and the V and J assignments and clone size from that table. In this sample the table shows 740,000 or so clones, around three quarters of which occur a single time. The top ten clones comprise roughly 1.9% of the sample.

About this clone itself: What this receptor recognizes is not known. Base qualities are missing; no much larger clone stands one base away.

The research as a whole found: Rarefaction of sorted-subset datasets indicated incomplete sequencing despite the large sequencing depth. When a few donors were compared, the shared fraction of clonotypes was about 5% for naive CD4, about 4% for naive CD8, 2% to 2.5% for memory CD4, and 0.4% for memory CD8. Clonotypes shared by all four sorted-subset donors showed higher generation probabilities than non-shared clonotypes. The small number of donors limited the genetic and exposure-history diversity represented. Larger estimated clonotype richness was generally found for naive subsets than for memory subsets. Sampling was restricted to blood, and TCR repertoires in tissue are likely to differ from TCR repertoires in blood. Pairwise subsampling led to the expectation that sequencing depth would affect the degree of clonotype sharing among donors.

Donors were healthy HIV-negative adults with no recently reported acute infections or vaccinations. All donors were Caucasian adults living in Nashville, Tennessee, USA. CD4+ T cells were enriched by magnetic negative selection; naive cells were then positively selected on CD45RA, and the negative fraction formed the memory subset. After blood collection by leukapheresis, PBMCs were isolated using Ficoll-Histopaque density gradient centrifugation and then cryopreserved in the vapor phase of liquid nitrogen. Analytical flow cytometry was used to check the purity and quantity of every magnetically sorted T cell population. Genomic DNA was isolated from every sorted fraction and measured by UV absorbance on a Nanodrop 2000c. Taken from cysteine to phenylalanine, the CDR3 has 14 residues. The only DNA kept is the CDR3, 42 bases in frame from the first base. The germline V gene encodes CDR1 SGHAT and CDR2 FQNNGV. Germline trimming amounts to 9 bases on V and 5 bases on J, with 6 as the count of junction bases outside the gene matches.

The sequenced sample was memory CD4+ T cells sorted from blood. What the cell subset or site label conveys for this sample: CD45RA-negative fraction. Here the chain combines TRBV11-2 and TRBJ2-3, and 12 bases in between align with TRBD2. This TCR derives from a woman in her twenties or thirties in good health. The DNA sequence is given as TGTGCCAGTCGGCTAGCGGGAGGGCAAGATACGCAGTATTTT. The encoded protein is CASRLAGGQDTQYF.